This record covers a single T cell receptor beta chain. Its specificity is unknown. TCRdb recomputed calls from the 5' RACE reads with MiXCR, one row per CDR3 protein. Of roughly 250,000 distinct CDR3 sequences detected, roughly a sixth appear once; the ten largest clones hold 22%. This entry belongs to a study of T-cell memory formation after mild COVID-19. Study results and caveats: Confirmation of SARS-CoV-2 specificity was lacking for second-wave clones peaking day 37. Most CD4+ clones that shrank were in CM and EM, while CD8+ ones turned up in EMRA. A second wave expanding day 15 to 37 was CD4+-biased; contracting clones were balanced.

The CDR3 sequence is 11 residues long. V dropped 1 base and J dropped 11 bases, with 8 bases sitting between them. Germline V gene lookup returns CDR1 MNHEY and CDR2 SVGAGI. This receptor was obtained from a man younger than 35 who had mild COVID-19 (a few samples of this study predate the infection). Cell type and time point are not known. The sample comprised PBMCs or a T cell subset sorted from them (not recorded which). This chain uses TRBV6-5 with TRBJ1-1; D remains unclear. Here the CDR3 reads CASSYFREAFF. In nucleotides, the CDR3 is TGTGCCAGCAGTTACTTTAGGGAGGCTTTCTTT.